Shown below are 32 T cell receptor beta chains from a single sample sequenced in a study of chemoradiotherapy in HPV16-positive cancers (dated by TCRdb to the early 2020s). Library preparation was by the immunoSEQ multiplex PCR assay. TCRdb obtained this table from immuneACCESS and retained in-frame rearrangements with V and J assigned. These tables miss some clones; where compared with another copy, unresolved V genes account for less than half of the shortfall, and the remainder is unexplained. Counted in this sample were 20,000 to 25,000 clones; 85% to 90% of them appeared once. Around 5.3% of the sample comes from the top ten. Specimen: blood, collected from a patient who underwent chemoradiotherapy. The receptors stem from a human donor with HPV-associated anogenital cancer.

The chain uses TRBV29-1 and TRBJ1-2; tentatively, D is TRBD1 (6 bases). V shed 6 bases and J shed 8 bases, with 22 bases lying between them. Germline CDR1 reads SQVTM; CDR2 reads ANQGSEA. The CDR3 extends over 14 amino acids. Here the CDR3 DNA reads TGCAGCGTGGGGGCGCCGGGACAAGTTCGAGGCTACACCTTC. It is translated as CSVGAPGQVRGYTF.

The rearrangement uses TRBV9 and TRBJ1-3; D possibly corresponds to TRBD1 (5 bases). This CDR3 is built from 16 residues. V was trimmed by 0 bases and J by 2 bases, leaving 12 bases between them. The germline V gene has CDR1 SGDLS and CDR2 YYNGEE. The CDR3 loop is CASSVEFQGAGNTIYF. The CDR3 nucleotides read TGTGCCAGCAGCGTAGAGTTTCAGGGTGCTGGAAACACCATATATTTT.

The V gene is TRBV11-3, the J gene TRBJ1-2; D is uncertain. Germline-derived CDR1 and CDR2 are SGHNT and YENEEA. V shed 4 bases and J shed 2 bases, with 11 bases lying between them. This CDR3 has 14 amino acids. This CDR3 reads CASSSRLKNYGYTF. The CDR3 DNA sequence: TGTGCCAGCAGCTCCCGTCTTAAGAACTATGGCTACACCTTC.

The V gene is TRBV30, the J gene TRBJ1-3, with a possible D match to TRBD1 (6 bases). V was cut by 2 bases and J by 3 bases, with 14 bases left in between. Germline lookup yields CDR1 GTSNPN and CDR2 SVGIG (reference sequence). The CDR3 is 15 amino acids. The CDR3 region is CAWSSPGQFGNTIYF. The DNA of the CDR3 is TGTGCCTGGAGTTCCCCCGGACAGTTTGGAAACACCATATATTTT.

J is TRBJ2-3 and V is TRBV2; unclear D gene. This CDR3 comprises 14 residues. The V and J ends lost 4 bases and 2 bases respectively, with 10 bases between them. Looked up from germline, CDR1 is SNHLY and CDR2 is FYNNEI. In DNA, the CDR3 is TGTGCCAGCAGTGCTTTGATCTACACAGATACGCAGTATTTT. It translates to CASSALIYTDTQYF.

The chain carries TRBV7-8 and TRBJ1-6, with D perhaps TRBD1 (6 bases). CDR3 length: 15 amino acids. Germline lookup yields CDR1 SGHVS and CDR2 FQNEAQ. The V gene lost 5 bases and the J gene lost 10 bases, with 18 bases spanning the gap. The CDR3 sequence: CASSRPGDPNSPLHF. The DNA of the CDR3 is TGTGCCAGCAGCCGACCAGGGGACCCGAACTCACCCCTCCACTTT.

The chain is built from TRBV7-2 and TRBJ1-5; D gene unclear. CDR3 length equals 13 residues. Trimming took 4 bases from V and 6 from J, leaving 10 bases between them. Germline V gene data show CDR1 as SGHTA and CDR2 as FQGNSA. CDR3 sequence: CASSSLESQPQHF. The DNA of the CDR3 is TGTGCCAGCAGCTCCCTTGAGAGTCAGCCCCAGCATTTT.

The count of this clone is one. The genes are TRBV28 and TRBJ1-2, with D unclear. V lost 1 base and J 4 bases, leaving 7 bases between the germline ends. The CDR3 length is 13 residues. The germline V gene encodes CDR1 MDHEN and CDR2 SYDVKM. The CDR3 sequence: CASSLLARYGYTF. The CDR3 DNA follows: TGTGCCAGCAGTTTATTGGCACGCTATGGCTACACCTTC.

This sequence joins TRBV19 and TRBJ1-1; D is undetermined. In germline, CDR1 is LNHDA, CDR2 SQIVND (reference sequence). The CDR3 spans 11 residues. Trimming removed 8 bases at V and 3 bases at J, with 7 bases between. The CDR3 coding sequence is TGTGCCAGTGTAGATGACACTGAAGCTTTCTTT. Translating it yields CASVDDTEAFF.

The V call is TRBV2, the J call TRBJ1-3; tentative D call: TRBD1 (6 bases). The germline gives CDR1 SNHLY, CDR2 FYNNEI. V lost 5 bases and J lost 0, with 11 bases in between. The CDR3 consists of 15 residues. CDR3 bases: TGTGCCAGCAGTTCCCAGGGGACCTCTGGAAACACCATATATTTT. This encodes CASSSQGTSGNTIYF.

The chain combines TRBV6-1 with TRBJ2-7, with 9 positions matching TRBD1. V lost 6 bases and J lost 6; bases outside the gene matches: 12. The CDR3 contains 15 residues. Germline V gene sequence: CDR1 MNHNS, CDR2 SASEGT. The CDR3 spells CASRSSGTGLSEQYF. The CDR3 DNA reads TGTGCCAGCAGATCCTCCGGGACAGGGCTCTCCGAGCAGTACTTC.

The rearrangement joins TRBV5-1 to TRBJ1-2; D gene ambiguous. The CDR3 sequence is 16 residues long. Germline V gene sequence: CDR1 SGHRS, CDR2 YFSETQ. Between the trimmed V and J ends, which lost 1 base and 7 bases, there was a span of 20 bases. For the CDR3, the DNA is TGCGCCAGCAGCTTGTATATTGGAAGGGAGACGGGTGGCTACACCTTC. It yields the protein CASSLYIGRETGGYTF.

The chain is built from TRBV5-1 and TRBJ1-1, with no clear D. The CDR3 has 14 amino acids. Germline V gives CDR1 SGHRS, CDR2 YFSETQ. V lost 4 bases to trimming and J lost 4 bases, with 14 bases between them. Here the CDR3 reads CASSQMGAGTEAFF. CDR3 nucleotides: TGCGCCAGCAGCCAAATGGGAGCGGGCACTGAAGCTTTCTTT.

This chain connects TRBV7-2 to TRBJ1-3; 7 positions match TRBD1. The germline CDR1 and CDR2 sequences are SGHTA and FQGNSA. The CDR3 extends over 16 amino acids. V was clipped by 1 base and J by 3 bases; unmatched bases: 6. This CDR3 is CASSLDRGGLGNTIYF. CDR3 DNA: TGTGCCAGCAGCTTAGACAGGGGTGGCCTTGGAAACACCATATATTTT.

This sequence joins TRBV4-2 and TRBJ2-1, with 9 positions matching TRBD2. Germline V gene sequence: CDR1 LGHNA, CDR2 YNFKEQ. Trimming at V came to 2 bases and at J to 6 bases, leaving 5 bases not matched to a gene. The CDR3 is made up of 15 amino acids. CDR3: CASSQRRGGPNEQFF. CDR3 in DNA: TGTGCCAGCAGCCAACGGCGGGGGGGACCCAATGAGCAGTTCTTC.

The chain couples TRBV30 to TRBJ2-1; 7 bases are a match to TRBD2. CDR1 GTSNPN and CDR2 SVGIG come from the germline V gene (reference sequence). This CDR3 is built from 15 residues. V lost 4 bases to trimming and J lost 0 bases; unmatched junction nucleotides: 6. CDR3 DNA: TGTGCCTGGACCGGAGCGGGGACCTCCTACAATGAGCAGTTCTTC. Its translation: CAWTGAGTSYNEQFF.

V is TRBV19 and J is TRBJ1-1; D perhaps matches TRBD1 (6 bases). V lost 5 bases to trimming and J lost 3 bases, with 19 bases between them. The CDR3 is 16 amino acids. Germline CDR1 is LNHDA and CDR2 is SQIVND (reference sequence). In DNA form, the CDR3 reads TGTGCCAGTAGTCCCCCGGGCAGGGGAGGGTACACTGAAGCTTTCTTT. Its protein product is CASSPPGRGGYTEAFF.

V gene TRBV5-1 combines with J gene TRBJ2-1, with TRBD2 identical over 10 bases. Germline trimming cut 4 bases from V and 5 bases from J; bases unmatched to any gene: 6. The CDR3 consists of 15 residues. Germline V CDR1 and CDR2: SGHRS, YFSETQ. CDR3 residues: CASSVTSGRHNEQFF. The CDR3 bases are TGCGCCAGCAGCGTGACTAGCGGGCGGCACAATGAGCAGTTCTTC.

The gene calls are TRBV19 and TRBJ1-1, with TRBD1 as a possible D gene (6 bases). Trimming took 3 bases from V and 8 from J, leaving 16 bases between them. The CDR3 is made up of 14 amino acids. Germline V gene sequence: CDR1 LNHDA, CDR2 SQIVND (reference sequence). CDR3 loop: CASSMRATGTEAFF. The CDR3 DNA sequence: TGTGCCAGTAGTATGCGGGCTACAGGGACGGAAGCTTTCTTT.

The V call is TRBV18, the J call TRBJ2-2, with 10 bases aligning to TRBD2. The CDR3 is 15 amino acids. CDR1 KGHSH and CDR2 LQKENI come from the germline V gene. The J segment lost 9 bases and the V segment lost 3 bases, leaving 7 bases of the junction unmatched. CDR3 in DNA: TGTGCCAGCTCACCGGCGAGCGGGGGGGCCAGGGAGCTGTTTTTT. Its translation is CASSPASGGARELFF.

The J gene is TRBJ1-6, the V gene TRBV19, with 7 bases that match TRBD1. The V and J ends lost 6 bases and 6 bases, in that order; junction bases with no gene match: 5. The CDR3 is 14 amino acids. Germline V CDR1 and CDR2: LNHDA, SQIVND (reference sequence). The CDR3 sequence is CASRLTGSNSPLHF. CDR3 nucleotide sequence: TGTGCCAGTAGGTTGACAGGGAGTAATTCACCCCTCCACTTT.

This chain links TRBV29-1 with TRBJ1-2; a possible D gene is TRBD1 (5 bases). Germline loops: CDR1 SQVTM, CDR2 ANQGSEA. V lost 7 bases and J lost 8, with 26 bases in between. This CDR3 spans 15 amino acids. DNA of the CDR3: TGCAGCGCCGGAAGGGGCCTCACGGGGGAGTTAGGCTACACCTTC. Translation gives CSAGRGLTGELGYTF.

J is TRBJ2-7 and V is TRBV9, with 7 bases aligning to TRBD1. V shed 4 bases and J 4 bases; nucleotides not matched to a gene: 14. This CDR3 region has 16 residues. Germline lookup yields CDR1 SGDLS and CDR2 YYNGEE. The CDR3 coding sequence is TGTGCCAGCAGCTTCGGACAGGATGCCCGGACATACGAGCAGTACTTC. As protein: CASSFGQDARTYEQYF.

The chain uses TRBV14 and TRBJ1-4; D gene uncertain. The CDR3 sequence is 15 residues long. Between the trimmed V and J ends, which lost 0 bases and 8 bases, there was a span of 13 bases. Germline CDR1 and CDR2: SGHDN and FVKESK. The CDR3 coding sequence is TGTGCCAGCAGCCAAGATAGCGCCCTGGGGGAAAAACTGTTTTTT. As protein: CASSQDSALGEKLFF. Together with reference TRBV14 and TRBJ1-4, the CDR3 gives the full variable domain: EAGVTQFPSHSVIEKGQTVTLRCDPISGHDNLYWYRRVMGKEIKFLLHFVKESKQDESGMPNNRFLAERTGGTYSTLKVQPAELEDSGVYFCASSQDSALGEKLFFGSGTQLSVL.

V usage is TRBV7-9 and J usage is TRBJ2-1; D remains ambiguous. Per germline, CDR1 SEHNR and CDR2 FQNEAQ (reference sequence). The CDR3 has 14 residues. V dropped 1 base and J dropped 5 bases, with 9 bases sitting between them. CDR3 in DNA: TGTGCCAGCAGCTTAGTCGTCGGAAACAATGAGCAGTTCTTC. This translates into CASSLVVGNNEQFF.

J is TRBJ2-1 and V is TRBV7-2; 13 bases are a match to TRBD2. J lost 6 bases, V lost 5 bases, and 10 bases had no gene match. CDR3 length: 17 residues. Germline-derived CDR1 and CDR2 are SGHTA and FQGNSA. Here the CDR3 reads CASSDGLLAGGLNEQFF. The CDR3 nucleotides read TGTGCCAGCAGCGACGGTCTACTAGCGGGGGGGCTCAATGAGCAGTTCTTC.

The chain has TRBV10-3 and TRBJ2-6, with TRBD1 matching 7 bases. The CDR3 consists of 15 residues. Germline values: CDR1 ENHRY, CDR2 SYGVKD. V was clipped by 10 bases and J by 0 bases; unmatched bases: 6. CDR3 amino acids: CATSRTGSGANVLTF. In nucleotides, the CDR3 is TGTGCCACCTCACGGACAGGCTCTGGGGCCAACGTCCTGACTTTC.

The V and J genes are TRBV21-1 and TRBJ1-2. TRBV21-1 is an annotated pseudogene. The CDR3 sequence is 12 residues long. This CDR3 is CASSNVFGGYTF. The CDR3, as DNA: TGTGCCAGCAGCAATGTTTTCGGGGGCTACACCTTC.

The rearrangement joins TRBV21-1 to TRBJ1-2; the tabulated D call, TRBD1, remains unverified against the DNA. TRBV21-1 is an annotated pseudogene. This CDR3 has 19 residues. The CDR3 here is CASSTYPDRDANSIYGYTF. In nucleotides, the CDR3 is TGTGCCAGCAGCACTTACCCAGACAGGGACGCCAACTCTATCTATGGCTACACCTTC.

The table lists this clone with a count of one. The rearrangement joins TRBV2 to TRBJ2-1; D gene unclear. V was trimmed by 6 bases and J by 2 bases, leaving 14 bases between them. Germline V CDR1 and CDR2: SNHLY, FYNNEI. CDR3 length: 15 amino acids. The CDR3 nucleotides read TGTGCCAGCAGGGTTCCCAGGAGCGCCTACAATGAGCAGTTCTTC. Protein product: CASRVPRSAYNEQFF.

The chain uses TRBV7-8 and TRBJ1-2, with D uncertain. Germline V gene lookup returns CDR1 SGHVS and CDR2 FQNEAQ. The germline V and J ends were trimmed by 1 base and 6 bases, with 9 bases remaining between them. The CDR3 contains 13 residues. The CDR3 DNA reads TGTGCCAGCAGCTTAGGGGTGGTAGATGGCTACACCTTC. The encoded protein is CASSLGVVDGYTF.

This clone was found once. V usage is TRBV9 and J usage is TRBJ2-5; 13 nucleotides align to TRBD2. Per the germline V gene, CDR1 is SGDLS and CDR2 is YYNGEE. The CDR3 contains 17 residues. V trimming: 0 bases; J trimming: 5 bases; junction bases outside the gene matches: 7. CDR3 sequence: CASSVASGTSGVETQYF. The CDR3, as DNA: TGTGCCAGCAGCGTAGCGTCTGGGACTAGCGGGGTGGAGACCCAGTACTTC.